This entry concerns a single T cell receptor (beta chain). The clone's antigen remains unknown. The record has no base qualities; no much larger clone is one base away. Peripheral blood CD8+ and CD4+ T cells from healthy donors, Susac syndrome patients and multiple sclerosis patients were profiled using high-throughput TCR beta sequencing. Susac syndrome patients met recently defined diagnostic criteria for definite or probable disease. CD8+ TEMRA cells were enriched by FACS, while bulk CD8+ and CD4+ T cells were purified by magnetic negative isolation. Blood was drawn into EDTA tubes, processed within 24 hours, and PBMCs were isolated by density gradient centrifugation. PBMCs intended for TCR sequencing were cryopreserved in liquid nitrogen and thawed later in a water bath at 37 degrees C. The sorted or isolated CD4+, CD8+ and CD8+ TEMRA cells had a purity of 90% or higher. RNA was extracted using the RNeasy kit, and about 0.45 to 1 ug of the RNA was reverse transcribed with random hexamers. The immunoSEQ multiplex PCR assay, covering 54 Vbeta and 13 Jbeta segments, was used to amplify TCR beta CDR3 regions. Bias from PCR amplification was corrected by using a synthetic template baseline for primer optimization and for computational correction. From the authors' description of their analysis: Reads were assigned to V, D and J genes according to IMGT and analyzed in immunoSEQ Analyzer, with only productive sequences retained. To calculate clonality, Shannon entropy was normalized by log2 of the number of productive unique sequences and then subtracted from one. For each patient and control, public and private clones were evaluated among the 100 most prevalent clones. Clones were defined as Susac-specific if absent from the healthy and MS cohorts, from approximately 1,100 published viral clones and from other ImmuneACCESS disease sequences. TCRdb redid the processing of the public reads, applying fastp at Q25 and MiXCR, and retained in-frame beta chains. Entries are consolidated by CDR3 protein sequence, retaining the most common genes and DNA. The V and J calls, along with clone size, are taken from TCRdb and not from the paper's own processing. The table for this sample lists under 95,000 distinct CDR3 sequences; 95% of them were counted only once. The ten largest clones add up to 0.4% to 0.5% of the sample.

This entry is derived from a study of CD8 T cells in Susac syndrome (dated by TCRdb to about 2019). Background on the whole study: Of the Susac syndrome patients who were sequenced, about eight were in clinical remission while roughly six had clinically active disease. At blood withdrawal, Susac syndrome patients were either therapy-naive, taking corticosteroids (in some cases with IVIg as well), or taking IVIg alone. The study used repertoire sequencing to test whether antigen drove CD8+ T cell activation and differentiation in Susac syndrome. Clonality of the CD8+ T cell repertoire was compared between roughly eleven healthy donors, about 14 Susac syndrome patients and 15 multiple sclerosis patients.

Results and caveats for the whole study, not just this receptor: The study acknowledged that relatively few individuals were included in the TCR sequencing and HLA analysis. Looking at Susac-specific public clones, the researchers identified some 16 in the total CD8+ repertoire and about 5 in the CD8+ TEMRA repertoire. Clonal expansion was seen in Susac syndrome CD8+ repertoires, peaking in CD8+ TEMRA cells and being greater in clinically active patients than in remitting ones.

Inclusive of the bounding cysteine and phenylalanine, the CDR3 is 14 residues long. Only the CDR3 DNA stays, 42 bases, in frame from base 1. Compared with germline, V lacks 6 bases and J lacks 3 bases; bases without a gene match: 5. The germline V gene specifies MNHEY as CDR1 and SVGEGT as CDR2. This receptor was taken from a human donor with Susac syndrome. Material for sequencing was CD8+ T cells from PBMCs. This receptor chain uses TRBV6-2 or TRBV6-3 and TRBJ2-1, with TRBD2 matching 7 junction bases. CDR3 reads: CASSNGGNYNEQFF. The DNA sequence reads TGTGCCAGCAGCAACGGGGGGAACTACAATGAGCAGTTCTTC.